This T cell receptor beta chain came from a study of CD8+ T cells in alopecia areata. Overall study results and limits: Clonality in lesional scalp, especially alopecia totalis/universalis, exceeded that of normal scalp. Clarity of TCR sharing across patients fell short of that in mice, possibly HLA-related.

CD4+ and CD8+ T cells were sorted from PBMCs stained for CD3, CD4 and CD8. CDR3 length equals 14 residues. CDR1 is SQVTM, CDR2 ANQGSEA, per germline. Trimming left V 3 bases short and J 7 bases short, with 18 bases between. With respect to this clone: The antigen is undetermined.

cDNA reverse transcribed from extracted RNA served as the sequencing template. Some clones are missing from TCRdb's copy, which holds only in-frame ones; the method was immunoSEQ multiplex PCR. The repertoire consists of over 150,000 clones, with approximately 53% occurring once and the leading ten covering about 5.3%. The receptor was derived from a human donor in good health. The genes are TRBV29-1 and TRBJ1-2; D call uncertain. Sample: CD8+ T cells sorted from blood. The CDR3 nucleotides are TGCAGCGTTGACGGGGTAAAGGTTGACGGTGGCTACACCTTC. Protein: CSVDGVKVDGGYTF.